The 2 T cell receptor beta chains given below trace back to one sample, sequenced in a study of cytotoxic CD8 clonotypes in ibrutinib-treated CLL. The protocol was immunoSEQ multiplex PCR, while the TCRdb copy is restricted to in-frame clones and leaves out a portion. The sample shows 110,000 or so clones, 58% of them seen only once. The material sequenced was PBMCs, taken after 24 months of ibrutinib treatment. All receptors come from a human donor with chronic lymphocytic leukemia.

The chain joins TRBV28 to TRBJ2-7; D uncertain. V lost 3 bases, J lost 3 bases, and 9 bases lay in between. CDR3 length: 13 amino acids. Germline V gene lookup returns CDR1 MDHEN and CDR2 SYDVKM. The CDR3 DNA sequence: TGTGCCAGCAGTTTGAGATTCCTCTACGAGCAGTACTTC. Its translation is CASSLRFLYEQYF.

Only a few counts were recorded for this clone. Other DNA sequences within the sample encode an identical CDR3. This rearrangement joins TRBV5-1 to TRBJ1-1; D perhaps matches TRBD1 (5 bases). The V end was cut by 0 bases, the J end by 6 bases, with 15 bases between. The CDR3 is made up of 15 amino acids. Germline V gives CDR1 SGHRS, CDR2 YFSETQ. The CDR3 region is CASSLEGQGGSEAFF. DNA for the CDR3: TGCGCCAGCAGCTTGGAAGGTCAGGGTGGCTCTGAAGCTTTCTTT.